This TCR beta chain was found in a study of blood T cells in healthy people across ages. The V and J ends lost 1 base and 4 bases respectively, with 11 bases between them. CDR3 size: 14 residues. The germline V gene has CDR1 SGHVS and CDR2 FQNEAQ. The use of a sample-barcoded 5' primer and a J-beta primer mix characterized a second PCR of about 7 to 12 cycles. TCRdb used MiXCR to reprocess the 5' RACE reads, holding one entry per CDR3 protein. This table has hundreds of thousands of distinct CDR3 sequences, around 38% appearing once. The V and J genes are TRBV7-8 and TRBJ2-7; D perhaps matches TRBD2 (6 bases). Sequences were obtained from blood. This sequence was found in an elderly man in good health. CDR3 in amino acids: CASSLGTIIYEQYF. CDR3 bases: TGTGCCAGCAGCTTAGGGACTATTATTTACGAGCAGTACTTC.